The following is a TCR beta chain sequence with its context. The antigen is not known. The study ran its PCR with 60 Vbeta and 13 Jbeta primers. The method was immunoSEQ multiplex PCR; TCRdb's version includes in-frame clones alone and lacks a portion of them. This sample yields 150,000 to 200,000 clones, of which 70% to 85% are seen a single time; more than 1.3% belongs to the top ten. The sample originates from a study of cytomegalovirus exposure and HLA in healthy donors. Study-wide findings and caveats: In a later analysis, compared with equally common non-associated chains, HLA-associated beta chains were more expanded. In vitro work confirmed that a few CMV-associated chains recognize CMV antigens.

V lost 6 bases, J lost 3 bases, and 5 bases stayed unmatched. Germline V CDR1 and CDR2: SGHTA, FQGNSA. CDR3 length: 14 residues. This sequence originates from a male donor in good health and CMV-seronegative. The chain carries TRBV7-2 and TRBJ2-3; 8 bases map to TRBD1. Sequences were obtained from PBMCs. CDR3 coding DNA: TGTGCCAGCAGGCGGACAGGGAGGACAGATACGCAGTATTTT. Its protein is CASRRTGRTDTQYF. The complete variable domain, with remaining parts taken from reference TRBV7-2 and TRBJ2-3, reads GAGVSQSPSNKVTEKGKDVELRCDPISGHTALYWYRQSLGQGLEFLIYFQGNSAPDKSGLPSDRFSAERTGGSVSTLTIQRTQQEDSAVYLCASRRTGRTDTQYFGPGTRLTVL.